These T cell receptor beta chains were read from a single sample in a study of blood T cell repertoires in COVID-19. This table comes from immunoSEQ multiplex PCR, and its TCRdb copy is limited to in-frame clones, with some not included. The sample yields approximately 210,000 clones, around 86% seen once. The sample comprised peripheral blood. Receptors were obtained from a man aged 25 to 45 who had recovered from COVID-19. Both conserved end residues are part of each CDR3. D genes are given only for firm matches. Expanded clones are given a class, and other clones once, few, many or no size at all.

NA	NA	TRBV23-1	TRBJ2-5	CASSQWVPTVRKTQYF	TGCGCCAGCAGTCAATGGGTCCCGACAGTGAGAAAGACCCAGTACTTC
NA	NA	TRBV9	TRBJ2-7	CASSVGIGQGGVSYEQYF	TGTGCCAGCAGCGTCGGGATAGGTCAGGGGGGAGTTTCCTACGAGCAGTACTTC
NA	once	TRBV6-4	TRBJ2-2	CASSVLGSGTGELFF	TGTGCCAGCAGTGTACTAGGGTCGGGCACCGGGGAGCTGTTTTTT
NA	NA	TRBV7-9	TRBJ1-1	CASSPTGLNTEAFF	TGTGCCAGCAGCCCTACAGGTCTGAACACTGAAGCTTTCTTT
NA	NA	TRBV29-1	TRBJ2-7	CSVEEGAVSYEQYF	TGCAGCGTTGAAGAGGGGGCGGTCTCCTACGAGCAGTACTTC
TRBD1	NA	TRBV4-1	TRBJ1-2	CASSQDKTGTGFYGYTF	TGCGCCAGCAGCCAAGATAAAACTGGGACAGGCTTCTATGGCTACACCTTC
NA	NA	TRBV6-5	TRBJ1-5	CASTVNPREPQHF	TGTGCCAGCACCGTGAACCCCCGGGAGCCCCAGCATTTT
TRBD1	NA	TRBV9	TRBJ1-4	CASSPRDRLGEKLFF	TGTGCCAGCAGCCCCCGGGACAGGCTGGGTGAAAAACTGTTTTTT
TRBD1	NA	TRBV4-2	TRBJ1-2	CASSQMGQFLYGYTF	TGTGCCAGCAGCCAGATGGGACAGTTTCTTTATGGCTACACCTTC
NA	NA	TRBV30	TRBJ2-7	CAWSQGQKNEQYF	TGTGCCTGGAGCCAGGGGCAGAAAAACGAGCAGTACTTC
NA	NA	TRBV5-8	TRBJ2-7	CASSLVVRPHYPYEQYF	TGTGCCAGCAGCTTGGTGGTCAGGCCGCATTATCCCTACGAGCAGTACTTC
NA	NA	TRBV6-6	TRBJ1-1	CASSYQGTMNTEAFF	TGTGCCAGCAGTTACCAGGGTACGATGAACACTGAAGCTTTCTTT
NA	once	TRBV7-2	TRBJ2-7	CASSHQGTPSSYEQYF	TGTGCCAGCAGCCATCAGGGGACACCGAGCTCCTACGAGCAGTACTTC
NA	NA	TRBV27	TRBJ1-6	CASSTGFSYRPLHF	TGTGCCAGCAGTACAGGTTTCTCGTACAGACCCCTCCACTTT
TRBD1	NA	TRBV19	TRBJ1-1	CASSFRTDRGTEAFF	TGTGCCAGTAGTTTCCGAACGGACAGGGGCACTGAAGCTTTCTTT
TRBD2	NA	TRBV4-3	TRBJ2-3	CASSPGGFTDTQYF	TGCGCCAGCAGCCCCGGGGGGTTTACAGATACGCAGTATTTT
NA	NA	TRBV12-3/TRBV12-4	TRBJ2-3	CASTSGTLGEYF	TGTGCCAGCACTTCCGGGACACTAGGGGAGTATTTT
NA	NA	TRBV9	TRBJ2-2	CASSVGVAPNTGELFF	TGTGCCAGCAGCGTAGGGGTAGCGCCGAACACCGGGGAGCTGTTTTTT
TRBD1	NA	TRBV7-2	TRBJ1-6	CASSLDQGGNSPLHF	TGTGCCAGCAGCTTAGATCAGGGGGGCAATTCACCCCTCCACTTT
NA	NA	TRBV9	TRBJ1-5	CASSAGLGQPQHF	TGTGCCAGCAGCGCAGGGTTAGGTCAGCCCCAGCATTTT
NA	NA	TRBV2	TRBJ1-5	CASTFGPDTQPQHF	TGTGCCAGCACCTTCGGTCCCGATACTCAGCCCCAGCATTTT
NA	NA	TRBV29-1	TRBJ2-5	CSVGSWGQETQYF	TGCAGCGTCGGGAGTTGGGGGCAAGAGACCCAGTACTTC
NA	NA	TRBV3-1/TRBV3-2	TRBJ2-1	CASSPTGVGGAAYNEQFF	TGTGCCAGCAGCCCAACCGGGGTTGGCGGCGCCGCCTACAATGAGCAGTTCTTC
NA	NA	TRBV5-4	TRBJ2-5	CASSPWTDQETQYF	TGTGCCAGCAGCCCGTGGACAGACCAAGAGACCCAGTACTTC
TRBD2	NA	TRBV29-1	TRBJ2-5	CSVREGLGETQYF	TGCAGCGTTCGGGAGGGGTTGGGAGAGACCCAGTACTTC
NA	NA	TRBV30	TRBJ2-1	CAWSGSTEYSYNEQFF	TGTGCCTGGAGTGGATCAACGGAGTACTCCTACAATGAGCAGTTCTTC
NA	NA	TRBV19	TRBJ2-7	CASSKMTEREEQYF	TGTGCCAGTAGTAAAATGACGGAGAGGGAGGAGCAGTACTTC
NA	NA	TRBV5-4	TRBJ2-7	CASSPPGGYEQYF	TGTGCCAGCAGCCCGCCCGGAGGCTACGAGCAGTACTTC
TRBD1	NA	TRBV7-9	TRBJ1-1	CASSIGQGNTEAFF	TGTGCCAGCAGCATCGGACAGGGGAACACTGAAGCTTTCTTT
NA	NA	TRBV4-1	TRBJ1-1	CASSQGVGVTEAFF	TGCGCCAGCAGCCAAGGGGTAGGGGTCACTGAAGCTTTCTTT
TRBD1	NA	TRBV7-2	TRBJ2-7	CASSLGGTGVYEQYF	TGTGCCAGCAGCTTAGGGGGGACAGGGGTCTACGAGCAGTACTTC